The present T cell receptor (beta chain) was sequenced within a study of shared clonotypes between healthy human individuals. CD45RO-negative CD8 cells positively selected for CCR7 made up the naive population, which excluded terminally differentiated effector memory CD45RA+ cells. Donors were Caucasian adults residing in Nashville, Tennessee, USA. Here immunoSEQ multiplex PCR was the method, and the copy in TCRdb shows in-frame clones only, minus some. Here the sample spans 1.5 million to 2.5 million clones, approximately 94% being singletons. The germline CDR1 and CDR2 sequences are LNHDA and SQIVND (reference sequence). CDR3 length: 15 residues. The V segment lost 0 bases and the J segment 7 bases; nucleotides outside the gene matches: 6.

This chain joins TRBV19 and TRBJ2-1; 7 bases align to TRBD2. This sequence was found in a man aged 18-30 years in good health. Sequenced: naive CD8+ T cells sorted from blood. CDR3 protein: CASSIDAGVGNEQFF. CDR3 DNA: TGTGCCAGTAGTATAGATGCGGGGGTAGGGAATGAGCAGTTCTTC.